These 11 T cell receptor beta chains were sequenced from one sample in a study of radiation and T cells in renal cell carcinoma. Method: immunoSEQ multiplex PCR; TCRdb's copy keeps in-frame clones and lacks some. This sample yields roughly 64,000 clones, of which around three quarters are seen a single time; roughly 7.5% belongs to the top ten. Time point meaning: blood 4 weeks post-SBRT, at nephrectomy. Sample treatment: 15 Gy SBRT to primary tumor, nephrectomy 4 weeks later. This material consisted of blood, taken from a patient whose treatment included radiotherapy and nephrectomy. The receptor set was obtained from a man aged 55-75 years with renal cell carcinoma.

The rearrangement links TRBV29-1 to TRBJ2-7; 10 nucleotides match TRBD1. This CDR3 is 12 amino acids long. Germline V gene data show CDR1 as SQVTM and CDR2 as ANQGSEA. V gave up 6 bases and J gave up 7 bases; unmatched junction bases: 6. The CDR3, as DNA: TGCAGCGTCCAAGGGACAGGGGAAGAGCAGTACTTC. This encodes CSVQGTGEEQYF.

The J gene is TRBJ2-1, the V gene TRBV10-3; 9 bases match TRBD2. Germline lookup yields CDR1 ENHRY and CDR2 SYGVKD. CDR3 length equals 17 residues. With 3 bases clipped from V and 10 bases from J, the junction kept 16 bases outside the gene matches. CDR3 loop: CAISEGTSNPFRLEQFF. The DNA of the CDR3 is TGTGCCATCAGTGAAGGGACTAGCAACCCCTTTAGGTTAGAGCAGTTCTTC.

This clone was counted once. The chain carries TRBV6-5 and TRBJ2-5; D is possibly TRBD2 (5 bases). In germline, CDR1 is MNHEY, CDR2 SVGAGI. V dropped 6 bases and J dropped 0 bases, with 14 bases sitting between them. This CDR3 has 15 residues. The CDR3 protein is CASRRNSANQETQYF. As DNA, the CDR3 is TGTGCCAGCAGAAGGAATAGCGCAAACCAAGAGACCCAGTACTTC.

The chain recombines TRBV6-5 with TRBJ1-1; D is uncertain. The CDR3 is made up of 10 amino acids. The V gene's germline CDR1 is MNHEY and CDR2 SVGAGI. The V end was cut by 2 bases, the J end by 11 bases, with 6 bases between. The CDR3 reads CASSYKRAFF. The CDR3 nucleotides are TGTGCCAGCAGTTACAAGAGGGCTTTCTTT.

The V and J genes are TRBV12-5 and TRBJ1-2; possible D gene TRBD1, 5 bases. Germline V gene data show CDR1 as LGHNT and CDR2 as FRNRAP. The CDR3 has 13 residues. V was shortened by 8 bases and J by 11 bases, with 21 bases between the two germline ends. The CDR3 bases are TGTGCTAGTCAGGGACGGCCTAATGGCTGGTACACCTTC. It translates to CASQGRPNGWYTF.

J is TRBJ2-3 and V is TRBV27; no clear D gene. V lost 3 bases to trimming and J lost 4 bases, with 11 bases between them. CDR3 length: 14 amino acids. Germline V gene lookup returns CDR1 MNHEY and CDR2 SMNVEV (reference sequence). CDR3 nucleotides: TGTGCCAGCAGTTTGAGTTTGGATCCAGATACGCAGTATTTT. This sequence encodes CASSLSLDPDTQYF.

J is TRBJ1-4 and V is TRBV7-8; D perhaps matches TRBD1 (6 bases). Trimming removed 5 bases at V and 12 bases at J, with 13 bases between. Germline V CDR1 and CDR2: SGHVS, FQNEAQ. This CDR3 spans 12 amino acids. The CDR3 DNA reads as TGTGCCAGCAGCACCAGAGGGGGGGAACTGTTTTTT. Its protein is CASSTRGGELFF.

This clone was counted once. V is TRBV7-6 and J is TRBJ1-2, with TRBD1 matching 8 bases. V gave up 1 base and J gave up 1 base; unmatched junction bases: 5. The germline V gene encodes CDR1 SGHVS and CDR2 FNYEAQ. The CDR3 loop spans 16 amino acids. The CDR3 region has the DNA TGTGCCAGCAGCTTAGGGTACAGGGGGTTTAACTATGGCTACACCTTC. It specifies CASSLGYRGFNYGYTF.

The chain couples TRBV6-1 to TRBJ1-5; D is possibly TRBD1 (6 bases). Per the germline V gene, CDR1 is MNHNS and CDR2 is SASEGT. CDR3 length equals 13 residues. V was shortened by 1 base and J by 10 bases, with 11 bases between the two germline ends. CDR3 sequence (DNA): TGTGCCAGCAGTGAAGACAGGGAGGTACCCCAGCATTTT. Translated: CASSEDREVPQHF.

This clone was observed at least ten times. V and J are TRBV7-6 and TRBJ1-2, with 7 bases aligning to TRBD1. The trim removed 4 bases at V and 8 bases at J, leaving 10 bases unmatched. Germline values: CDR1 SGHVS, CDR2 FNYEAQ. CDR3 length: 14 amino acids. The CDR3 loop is CASSSPRTGVGYTF. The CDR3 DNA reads TGTGCCAGCAGCTCCCCACGGACAGGCGTCGGCTACACCTTC.

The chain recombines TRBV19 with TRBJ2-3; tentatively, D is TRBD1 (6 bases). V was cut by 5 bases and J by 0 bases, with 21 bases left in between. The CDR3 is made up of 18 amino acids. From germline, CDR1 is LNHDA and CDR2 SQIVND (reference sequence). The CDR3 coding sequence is TGTGCCAGTAGTCGATTGGGGGACCCGGGACACAGCACAGATACGCAGTATTTT. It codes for CASSRLGDPGHSTDTQYF. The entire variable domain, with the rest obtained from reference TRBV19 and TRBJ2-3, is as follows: DGGITQSPKYLFRKEGQNVTLSCEQNLNHDAMYWYRQDPGQGLRLIYYSQIVNDFQKGDIAEGYSVSREKKESFPLTVTSAQKNPTAFYLCASSRLGDPGHSTDTQYFGPGTRLTVL.